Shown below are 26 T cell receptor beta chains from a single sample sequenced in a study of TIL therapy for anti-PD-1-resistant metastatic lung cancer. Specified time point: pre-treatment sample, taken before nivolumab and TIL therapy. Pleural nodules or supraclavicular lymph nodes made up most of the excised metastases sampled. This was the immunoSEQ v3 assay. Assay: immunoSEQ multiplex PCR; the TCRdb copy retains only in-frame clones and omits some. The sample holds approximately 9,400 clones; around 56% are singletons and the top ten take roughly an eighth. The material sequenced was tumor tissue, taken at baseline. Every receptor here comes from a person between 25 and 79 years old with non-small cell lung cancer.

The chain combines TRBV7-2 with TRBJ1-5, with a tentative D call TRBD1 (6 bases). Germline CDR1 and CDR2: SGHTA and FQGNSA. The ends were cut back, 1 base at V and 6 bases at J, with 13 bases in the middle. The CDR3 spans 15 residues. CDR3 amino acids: CASSLVGTNPQPQHF. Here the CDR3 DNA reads TGTGCCAGCAGCTTAGTCGGGACAAATCCTCAGCCCCAGCATTTT.

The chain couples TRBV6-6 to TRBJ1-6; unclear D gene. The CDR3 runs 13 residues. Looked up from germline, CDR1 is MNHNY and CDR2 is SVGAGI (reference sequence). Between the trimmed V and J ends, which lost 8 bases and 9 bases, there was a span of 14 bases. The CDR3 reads CASGRELGSPLHF. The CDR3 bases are TGTGCCAGCGGAAGGGAGTTGGGTTCACCCCTCCACTTT.

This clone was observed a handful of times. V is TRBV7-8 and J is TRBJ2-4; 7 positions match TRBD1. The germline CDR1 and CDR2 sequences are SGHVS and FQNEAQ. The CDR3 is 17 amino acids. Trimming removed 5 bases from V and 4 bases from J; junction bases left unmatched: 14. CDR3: CASSLLPQGSSKNIQYF. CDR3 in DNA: TGTGCCAGCAGCCTACTACCACAGGGGAGCTCAAAAAACATTCAGTACTTC.

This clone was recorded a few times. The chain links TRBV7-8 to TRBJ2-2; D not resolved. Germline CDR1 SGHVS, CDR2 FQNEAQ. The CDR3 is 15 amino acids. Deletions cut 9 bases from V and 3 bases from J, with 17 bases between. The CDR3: CASSTLVGDTGELFF. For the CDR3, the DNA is TGTGCCAGTTCAACCCTCGTGGGTGACACCGGGGAGCTGTTTTTT.

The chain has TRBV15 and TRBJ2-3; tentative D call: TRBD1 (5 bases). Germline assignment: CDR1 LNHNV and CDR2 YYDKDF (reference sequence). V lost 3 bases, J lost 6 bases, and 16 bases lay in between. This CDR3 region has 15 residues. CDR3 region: CATSSSQGSSDTQYF. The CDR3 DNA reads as TGTGCCACCAGCAGTTCGCAGGGATCGTCGGATACGCAGTATTTT.

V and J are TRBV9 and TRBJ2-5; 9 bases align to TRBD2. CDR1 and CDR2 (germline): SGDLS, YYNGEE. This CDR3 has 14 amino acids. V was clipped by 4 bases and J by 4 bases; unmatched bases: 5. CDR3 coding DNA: TGTGCCAGCAGCTCCCAGACTAGCGGAGAGACCCAGTACTTC. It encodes CASSSQTSGETQYF.

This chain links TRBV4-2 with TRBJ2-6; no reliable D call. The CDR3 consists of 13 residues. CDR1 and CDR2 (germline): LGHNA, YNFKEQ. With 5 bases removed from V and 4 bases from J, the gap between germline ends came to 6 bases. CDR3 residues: CASSLAGANVLTF. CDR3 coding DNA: TGTGCCAGCAGCTTAGCCGGGGCCAACGTCCTGACTTTC.

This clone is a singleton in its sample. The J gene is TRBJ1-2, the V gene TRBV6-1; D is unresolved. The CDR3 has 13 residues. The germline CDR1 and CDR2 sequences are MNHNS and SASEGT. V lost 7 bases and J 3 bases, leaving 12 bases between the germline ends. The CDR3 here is CASKDDLYYGYTF. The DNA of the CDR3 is TGTGCCAGCAAGGATGACCTCTACTATGGCTACACCTTC.

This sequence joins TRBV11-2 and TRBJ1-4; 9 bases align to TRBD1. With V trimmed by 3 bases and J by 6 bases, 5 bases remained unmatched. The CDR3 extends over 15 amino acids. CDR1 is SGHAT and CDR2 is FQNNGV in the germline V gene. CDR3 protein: CASSFHRGRDEKLFF. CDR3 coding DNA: TGTGCCAGCAGCTTCCACAGGGGGCGCGATGAAAAACTGTTTTTT.

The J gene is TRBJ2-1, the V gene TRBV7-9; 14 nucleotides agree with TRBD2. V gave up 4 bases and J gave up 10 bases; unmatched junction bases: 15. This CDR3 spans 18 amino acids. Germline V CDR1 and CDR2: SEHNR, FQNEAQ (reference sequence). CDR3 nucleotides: TGTGCCAGCAGCTCCCAGCCTCCGGGACTAGCGGGGGCCTGGGAGCAGTTCTTC. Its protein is CASSSQPPGLAGAWEQFF.

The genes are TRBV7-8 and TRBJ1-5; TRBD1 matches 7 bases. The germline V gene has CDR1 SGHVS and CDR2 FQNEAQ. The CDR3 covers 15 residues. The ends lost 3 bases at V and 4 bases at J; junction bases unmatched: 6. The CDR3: CASSLAGQLNQPQHF. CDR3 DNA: TGTGCCAGCAGCTTGGCGGGACAGCTTAATCAGCCCCAGCATTTT.

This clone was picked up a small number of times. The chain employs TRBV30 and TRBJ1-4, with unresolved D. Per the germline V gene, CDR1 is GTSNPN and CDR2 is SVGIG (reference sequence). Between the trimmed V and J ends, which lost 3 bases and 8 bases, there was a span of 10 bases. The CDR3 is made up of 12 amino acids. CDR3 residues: CAWSSLGEKLFF. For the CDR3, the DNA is TGTGCCTGGAGCTCCCTCGGGGAAAAACTGTTTTTT.

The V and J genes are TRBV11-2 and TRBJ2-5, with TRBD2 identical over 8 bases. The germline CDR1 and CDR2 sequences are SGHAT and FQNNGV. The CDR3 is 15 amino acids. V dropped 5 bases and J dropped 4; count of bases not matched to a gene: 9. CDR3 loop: CASSPGGGGLETQYF. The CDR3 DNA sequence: TGTGCCAGCAGCCCCGGAGGCGGGGGGTTAGAGACCCAGTACTTC.

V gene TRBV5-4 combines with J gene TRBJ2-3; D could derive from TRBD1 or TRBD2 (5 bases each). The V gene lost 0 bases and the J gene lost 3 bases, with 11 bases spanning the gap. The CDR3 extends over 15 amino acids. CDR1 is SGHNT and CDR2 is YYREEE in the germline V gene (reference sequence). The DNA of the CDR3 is TGTGCCAGCAGCTTGGGTCATTGGGGGACAGATACGCAGTATTTT. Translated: CASSLGHWGTDTQYF.

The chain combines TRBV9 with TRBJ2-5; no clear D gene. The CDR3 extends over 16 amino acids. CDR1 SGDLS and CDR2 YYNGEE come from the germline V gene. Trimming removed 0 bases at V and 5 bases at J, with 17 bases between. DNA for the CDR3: TGTGCCAGCAGCGTAGTCGGTTCGGACCTGCGGGAGACCCAGTACTTC. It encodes CASSVVGSDLRETQYF.

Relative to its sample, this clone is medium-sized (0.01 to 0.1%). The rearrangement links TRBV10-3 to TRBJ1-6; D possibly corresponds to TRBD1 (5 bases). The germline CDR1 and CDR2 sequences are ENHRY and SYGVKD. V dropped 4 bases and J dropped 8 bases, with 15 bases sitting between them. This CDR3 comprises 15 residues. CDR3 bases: TGTGCCATCAGTGCGGGACCAGATTTGTATTCACCCCTCCACTTT. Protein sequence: CAISAGPDLYSPLHF.

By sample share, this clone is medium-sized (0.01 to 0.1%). CDR3 DNA: TGCGCCAGCAGAATTAGACTAGCGGGAGGAGCACACTTTTGGACCCAGTACTTC. Its translation: CASRIRLAGGAHFWTQYF. This chain links TRBV10-1 with TRBJ2-5; 13 nucleotides agree with TRBD2. The V and J ends lost 6 bases and 7 bases, in that order; junction bases with no gene match: 17. Germline V CDR1 and CDR2: WNHNN, SYGVQD (reference sequence). The CDR3 runs to 18 residues.

As DNA, the CDR3 is TGTGCCAGCAGTTACAATAGCGGGGGAGCCTACGAGCAGTACTTC. This encodes CASSYNSGGAYEQYF. The chain carries TRBV6-6 and TRBJ2-7, with 9 bases aligning to TRBD2. CDR3 size: 15 residues. Losses at the gene ends were 2 bases for V and 2 bases for J; bases not matched to a gene: 4. Looked up from germline, CDR1 is MNHNY and CDR2 is SVGAGI (reference sequence).

CDR3 protein: CASRADEDNSPLHF. In DNA, the CDR3 is TGCGCCAGCAGAGCCGACGAAGATAATTCACCCCTCCACTTT. The chain recombines TRBV10-1 with TRBJ1-6; no firm D call. The V end lost 6 bases, the J end lost 5 bases, and 11 bases lay between the germline ends. There are 14 residues in the CDR3. CDR1 is WNHNN and CDR2 is SYGVQD in the germline V gene (reference sequence).

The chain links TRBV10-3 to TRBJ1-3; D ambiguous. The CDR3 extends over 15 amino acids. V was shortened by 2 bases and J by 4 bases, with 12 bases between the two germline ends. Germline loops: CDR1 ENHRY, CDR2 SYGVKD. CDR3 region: CAISENVLGGNTIYF. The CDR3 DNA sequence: TGTGCCATCAGTGAGAACGTACTGGGGGGAAACACCATATATTTT.

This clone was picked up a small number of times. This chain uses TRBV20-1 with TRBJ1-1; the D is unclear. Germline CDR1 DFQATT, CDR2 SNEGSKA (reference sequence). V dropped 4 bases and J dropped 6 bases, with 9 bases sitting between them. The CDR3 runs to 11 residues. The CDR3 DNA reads TGCAGTGCTAAGACGGCCCCTGAAGCTTTCTTT. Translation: CSAKTAPEAFF.

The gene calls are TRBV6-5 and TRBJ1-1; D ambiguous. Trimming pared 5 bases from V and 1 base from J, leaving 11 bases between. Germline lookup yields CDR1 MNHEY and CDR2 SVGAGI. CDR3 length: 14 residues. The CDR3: CASSTRLGNTEAFF. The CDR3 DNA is TGTGCCAGCAGTACGCGGTTGGGGAACACTGAAGCTTTCTTT.

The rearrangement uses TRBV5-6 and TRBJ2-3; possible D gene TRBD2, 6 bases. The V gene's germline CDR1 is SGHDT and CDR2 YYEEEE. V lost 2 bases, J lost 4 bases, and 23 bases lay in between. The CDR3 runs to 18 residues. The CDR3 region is CASSFSIPGLWDADTQYF. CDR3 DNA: TGTGCCAGCAGCTTCTCGATCCCGGGACTGTGGGATGCAGATACGCAGTATTTT.

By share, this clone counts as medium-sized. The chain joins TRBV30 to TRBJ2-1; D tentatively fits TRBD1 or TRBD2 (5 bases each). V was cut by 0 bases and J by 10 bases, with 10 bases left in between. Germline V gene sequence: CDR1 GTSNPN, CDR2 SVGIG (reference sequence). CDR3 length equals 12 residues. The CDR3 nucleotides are TGTGCCTGGAGTGTACCGGGACCGGAGCAGTTCTTC. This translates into CAWSVPGPEQFF.

The CDR3 DNA sequence: TGTGCCTGGAGTTCAGGGGGGGCGGGCAATCAGCCCCAGCATTTT. It translates to CAWSSGGAGNQPQHF. The chain recombines TRBV30 with TRBJ1-5, with TRBD1 matching 7 bases. This CDR3 has 15 amino acids. V gave up 2 bases and J gave up 2 bases; unmatched junction bases: 6. Germline V gene lookup returns CDR1 GTSNPN and CDR2 SVGIG (reference sequence).

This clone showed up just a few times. The CDR3: CASSLALIGTVSNQPQHF. The CDR3 coding sequence is TGTGCCAGCAGCTTAGCGCTAATCGGGACAGTATCAAATCAGCCCCAGCATTTT. The gene calls are TRBV7-8 and TRBJ1-5; 7 nucleotides align to TRBD1. Germline CDR1 and CDR2: SGHVS and FQNEAQ. This CDR3 contains 18 residues. Unmatched junction bases numbered 12, after V lost 0 bases and J lost 4 bases.